The entry that follows covers one T cell receptor beta chain sequence. This clone was detected only once. Which antigen it targets is not known. No clone much larger than this one lies a single base away; base qualities are absent. The data were obtained in a study of T cells in localized non-small cell lung cancer (dated by TCRdb to the early 2020s). Study-level background: The study analyzed T cell repertoires of hundreds of early-stage NSCLC patients, comparing tumors and uninvolved tumor-adjacent lungs. The cohort comprised around 240 treatment-naïve NSCLC patients with resected, localized lung tumors. A mean age of approximately 66 years was recorded for the NSCLC patients, of whom around 120 were male and 95 to 110 were female.

The immunoSEQ Assay was used to sequence TCR beta CDR3 regions from DNA. The published analysis was carried out like this. T cell density was computed as TCR beta template counts normalized to usable DNA estimated by amplifying housekeeping genes. Richness was estimated with the preseqR package, extrapolating to 400,000 templates for PBMC samples and 120,000 templates for tissue samples. Clonality was taken to be one minus Pielou's evenness. Tissue-enriched TCRs were identified through differential abundance testing performed on productive amino-acid clonotypes, with a minimum total count of 5 and an alpha of 0.1. The Jaccard Index and the Morisita Overlap Index were used to quantify repertoire overlap between compartments. GLIPH grouped TCR beta CDR3s together with public tetramer-defined viral CDR3s, and a viral motif had to include at least three viral sequences and also show V-gene enrichment. Entries here come from immuneACCESS through TCRdb and include only in-frame sequences with V and J called. Some clones fail to appear in such tables; in the studies checked, an unresolved V gene covers under half of the shortfall, and the cause of the remainder is unknown. V, J and clone size are those of that table, while D and trimming were read from the DNA. Within this sample are about 19,000 clones, with about 93% of them counted one time only. The ten largest clonotypes hold 4% of the sample.

Overall results and qualifications from the work: Higher blood T cell density associated with longer overall survival, while higher adjacent-lung clonality associated with shorter survival. Uninvolved tumor-adjacent lung showed the highest T cell clonality, higher than tumor, which suggests more focused antigenic responses in the adjacent lung. A median of approximately 55 of the top 100 tumor clones were detected in paired uninvolved adjacent lung, and around 30 of these tumor clones were also found among the top 100 clones of the paired uninvolved adjacent lung. Since the design was exploratory, TCR variables were selected using unadjusted p-values with no false-discovery rate correction. Because multi-region sequencing of the tumors was not done, intratumor heterogeneity could not be ruled out.

At diagnosis, peripheral blood, uninvolved tumor-adjacent lung and tumor were collected and were preserved as a mix of fresh-frozen and FFPE material. For TCR repertoire profiling, blood samples were analyzed as peripheral blood mononuclear cells. The germline V gene gives CDR1 as SGHVS and CDR2 as FNYEAQ. The CDR3 holds 16 amino acids from the cysteine to the phenylalanine. Kept here is only the CDR3 DNA, which spans 48 bases and is read in frame from base 1. V loses 1 base at its end and J loses 5 bases; junction bases beyond the gene matches: 8. The V gene is TRBV7-6 and the J gene is TRBJ2-5, with 9 bases aligning to TRBD1. The clonotype comes from a male donor at least 60 years old with stage I squamous cell lung carcinoma. The sequenced sample was peripheral blood, obtained before any cancer treatment. The sequenced DNA: TGTGCCAGCAGCTTAGAACAGGGGGCGGATGCGGAGACCCAGTACTTC. The resulting protein is CASSLEQGADAETQYF.